This TCR beta chain appears in the sequencing data of a study of patients and donors after allogeneic stem cell transplantation. TCRdb reprocessed the RT-PCR reads via MiXCR and lists one record per CDR3 protein. Of 390,000 or so distinct CDR3 sequences detected, 16% appear once; the ten largest clones hold roughly 7.2%. CDR1 and CDR2 (germline): LGHNT, FRNRAP. The V segment lost 5 bases and the J segment 3 bases; nucleotides outside the gene matches: 13. The CDR3 runs to 16 residues. This chain uses TRBV12-5 with TRBJ2-7; 7 nucleotides line up with TRBD2. The sequenced sample was blood, either unsorted or a sorted T cell fraction (not recorded which). The source is a human donor who was either an allogeneic HSCT recipient or a stem cell or donor lymphocyte infusion donor (not recorded which). It is not recorded whose cells these are; they may come from a transplant donor. CDR3 sequence: CASGNNRGGSLYEQYF. The DNA for the CDR3 is TGTGCTAGTGGTAACAACCGGGGAGGGAGCCTCTACGAGCAGTACTTC.